This T cell receptor beta chain was sequenced in a study of OX40 agonist ivuxolimab in advanced cancers. Study in general: Three patients responded partially, comprising one with hepatocellular carcinoma and two with cutaneous melanoma.

Trimming removed 3 bases from V and 3 bases from J, with 12 bases in between. This CDR3 has 14 amino acids. Germline V CDR1 and CDR2: LNHDA, SQIVND (reference sequence). Here immunoSEQ multiplex PCR was the method, and the copy in TCRdb shows in-frame clones only, minus some. The sample holds 9,500 to 13,000 clones, around 78% seen once. This clone was counted only a few times. No antigen is known for it. Samples were taken at baseline and on day 1 of cycles 4 and 7. Regarding the study as a whole: The study found among the lowest clonal expansion in partial responders at 0.1-3.0 mg/kg. Compared with CD4+, CD8+ T cells on average had more expanded clones.

J is TRBJ2-7 and V is TRBV19; the D gene is possibly TRBD2 (6 bases). The receptor was isolated from an adult with an advanced solid tumor such as melanoma, head and neck, liver or kidney cancer. Sequencing used CD4+ or CD8+ T cells sorted from blood, obtained in a trial of the OX40 agonist ivuxolimab. The CDR3 spells CASSMGLEGYEQYF. Written as DNA, the CDR3 is TGTGCCAGTAGTATGGGCTTGGAGGGCTACGAGCAGTACTTC.